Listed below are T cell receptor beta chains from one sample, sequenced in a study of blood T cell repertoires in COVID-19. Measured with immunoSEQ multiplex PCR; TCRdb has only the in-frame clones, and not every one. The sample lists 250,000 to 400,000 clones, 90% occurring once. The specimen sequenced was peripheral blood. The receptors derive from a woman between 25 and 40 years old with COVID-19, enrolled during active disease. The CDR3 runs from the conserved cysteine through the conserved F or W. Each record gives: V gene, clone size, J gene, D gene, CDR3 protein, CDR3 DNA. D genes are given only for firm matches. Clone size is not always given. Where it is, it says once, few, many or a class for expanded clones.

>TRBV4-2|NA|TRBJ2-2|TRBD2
CASSQDLAGPRELFF
TGTGCCAGCAGCCAAGACCTAGCGGGACCCCGGGAGCTGTTTTTT
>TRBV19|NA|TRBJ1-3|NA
CASSIRDNGNTIYF
TGTGCCAGTAGTATAAGAGACAATGGAAACACCATATATTTT
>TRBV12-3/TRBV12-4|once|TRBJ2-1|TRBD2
CASSFLAGGGQFF
TGTGCCAGCAGTTTTTTGGCGGGAGGGGGGCAATTCTTC
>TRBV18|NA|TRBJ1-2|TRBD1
CASSPPLQGAHGYTF
TGTGCCAGCTCACCACCGTTACAGGGGGCGCATGGCTACACCTTC
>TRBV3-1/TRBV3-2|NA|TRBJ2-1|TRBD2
CASSQGGLADIDEQFF
TGTGCCAGCAGCCAAGGAGGACTAGCGGATATCGATGAGCAGTTCTTC
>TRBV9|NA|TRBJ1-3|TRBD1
CASSGQGRDSGNTIYF
TGTGCCAGCAGCGGACAGGGTAGAGACTCTGGAAACACCATATATTTT
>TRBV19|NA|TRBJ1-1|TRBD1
CASSNRGQITEAFF
TGTGCCAGTAGTAATAGGGGGCAGATCACTGAAGCTTTCTTT
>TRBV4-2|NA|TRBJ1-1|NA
CASSHPTGANTEAFF
TGTGCCAGCAGCCACCCGACAGGCGCTAACACTGAAGCTTTCTTT
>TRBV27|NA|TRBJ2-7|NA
CASSLLGGRYEQYF
TGTGCCAGCAGTTTATTAGGCGGTCGCTACGAGCAGTACTTC
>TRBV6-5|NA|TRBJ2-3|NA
CASSYIRGRGSDTQYF
TGTGCCAGCAGTTACATCAGGGGAAGAGGGTCGGATACGCAGTATTTT
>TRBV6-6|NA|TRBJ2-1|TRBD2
CASSYATSGANEQFF
TGTGCCAGCAGTTACGCGACTAGCGGGGCCAATGAGCAGTTCTTC
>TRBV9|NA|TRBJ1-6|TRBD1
CASSASGTGAANSPLHF
TGTGCCAGCAGCGCATCCGGGACAGGGGCCGCTAATTCACCCCTCCACTTT
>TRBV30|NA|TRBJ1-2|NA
CAWSKITDRGGYTF
TGTGCCTGGAGTAAAATCACGGACAGAGGGGGCTACACCTTC
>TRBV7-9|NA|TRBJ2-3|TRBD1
CASSLARGQGPSTDTQYF
TGTGCCAGCAGCTTAGCTAGGGGACAGGGGCCAAGCACAGATACGCAGTATTTT
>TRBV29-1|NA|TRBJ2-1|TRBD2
CSVWASGHSDGFYNEQFF
TGCAGCGTTTGGGCTAGCGGGCACTCCGACGGCTTCTACAATGAGCAGTTCTTC
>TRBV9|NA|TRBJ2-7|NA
CASSVYRDGDEQYF
TGTGCCAGCAGCGTGTACAGGGATGGAGACGAGCAGTACTTC
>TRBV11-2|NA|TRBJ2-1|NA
CASSSARGITYEQFF
TGTGCCAGCAGCTCAGCCCGCGGGATTACATATGAGCAGTTCTTC
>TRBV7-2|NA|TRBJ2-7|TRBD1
CASSFAGQGIYEQYF
TGTGCCAGCAGCTTTGCGGGACAGGGGATCTACGAGCAGTACTTC
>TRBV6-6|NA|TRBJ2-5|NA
CASSGSGETQYF
TGTGCCAGCAGTGGCAGCGGGGAGACCCAGTACTTC
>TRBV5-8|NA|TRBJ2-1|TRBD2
CASSSLAGRHNEQFF
TGTGCCAGCAGCTCACTAGCGGGAAGACACAATGAGCAGTTCTTC
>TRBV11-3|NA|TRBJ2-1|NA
CASSLRGGNEQFF
TGTGCCAGCAGCTTAAGGGGGGGTAATGAGCAGTTCTTC
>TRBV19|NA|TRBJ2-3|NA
CASSISDTQYF
TGTGCCAGTAGTATCTCCGATACGCAGTATTTT
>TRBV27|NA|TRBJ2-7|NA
CASSLGQLPYEQYF
TGTGCCAGCAGTTTAGGTCAACTCCCCTACGAGCAGTACTTC
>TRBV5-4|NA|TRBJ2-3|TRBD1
CASSSPQGSDTQYF
TGTGCCAGCAGCTCGCCACAGGGGTCCGATACGCAGTATTTT
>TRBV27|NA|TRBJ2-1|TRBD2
CASSWRLALRNEQFF
TGTGCCAGCAGTTGGAGACTAGCGTTACGGAATGAGCAGTTCTTC
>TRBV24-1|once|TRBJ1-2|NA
CATSPKGAGYGYTF
TGTGCCACCAGCCCCAAAGGGGCAGGCTATGGCTACACCTTC
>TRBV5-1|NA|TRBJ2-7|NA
CASTRDTLSYEQYF
TGCGCCAGCACCAGGGACACTCTTTCCTACGAGCAGTACTTC
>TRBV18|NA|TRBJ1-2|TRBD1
CASSPLGQENYGYTF
TGTGCCAGCTCACCACTGGGACAGGAAAACTATGGCTACACCTTC
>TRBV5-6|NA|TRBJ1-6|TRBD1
CASSLGDRQSPLHF
TGTGCCAGCAGCTTGGGGGACAGGCAATCACCCCTCCACTTT
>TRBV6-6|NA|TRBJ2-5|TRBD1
CASSLGTGSGWETQYF
TGTGCCAGCAGTTTAGGGACAGGTTCCGGGTGGGAGACCCAGTACTTC
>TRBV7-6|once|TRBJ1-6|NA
CASSPGPGYNSPLHF
TGTGCCAGCAGCCCCGGTCCAGGGTATAATTCACCCCTCCACTTT
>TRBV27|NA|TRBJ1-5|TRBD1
CASRRTGTVQPQHF
TGTGCCAGCAGACGGACCGGGACAGTTCAGCCCCAGCATTTT
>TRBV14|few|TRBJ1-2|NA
CASSPPGWRGRDEDYGYTF
TGTGCCAGCAGCCCCCCAGGGTGGAGGGGAAGAGATGAGGACTATGGCTACACCTTC
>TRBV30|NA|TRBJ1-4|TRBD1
CAWQDTGADEKLFF
TGTGCCTGGCAGGACACAGGGGCTGACGAAAAACTGTTTTTT
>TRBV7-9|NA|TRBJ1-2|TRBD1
CASSFPGTGAYGYTF
TGTGCCAGCAGCTTCCCCGGGACAGGCGCCTATGGCTACACCTTC
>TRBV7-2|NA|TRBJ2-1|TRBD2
CASIPGLARFSYNEQFF
TGTGCCAGCATCCCGGGACTAGCGAGATTCTCCTACAATGAGCAGTTCTTC
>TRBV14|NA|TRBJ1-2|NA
CASSQTQGRGHGYTF
TGTGCCAGCAGCCAAACACAGGGAAGAGGCCATGGCTACACCTTC
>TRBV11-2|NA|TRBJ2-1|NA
CASSFITSSYNEQFF
TGTGCCAGCAGCTTTATCACAAGCTCCTACAATGAGCAGTTCTTC
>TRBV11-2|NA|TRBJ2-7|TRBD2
CASSIRGSREAYEQYF
TGTGCCAGCAGCATCCGGGGTTCGCGGGAGGCATACGAGCAGTACTTC
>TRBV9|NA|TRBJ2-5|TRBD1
CASSVEGQGKTQYF
TGTGCCAGCAGCGTAGAGGGACAGGGAAAGACCCAGTACTTC
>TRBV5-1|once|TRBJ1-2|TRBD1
CASSFLQGANYGYTF
TGCGCCAGCAGCTTCCTACAGGGGGCTAACTATGGCTACACCTTC